The entry that follows covers one T cell receptor (beta chain) sequence. The data originate from a study of long-term antiretroviral therapy in people with HIV. Running of the v3.0 immunoSEQ assay took place at survey level. Profiling relied on immunoSEQ multiplex PCR, and the TCRdb table lists in-frame clones only, not all of them. The repertoire holds around 20,000 clones, over 60% seen once, with 14% in the top ten. Germline CDR1 SGHKS, CDR2 YYEKEE (reference sequence). The germline V and J ends were trimmed by 2 bases and 6 bases, with 8 bases remaining between them. The CDR3 is 13 amino acids. The TCR comes from a woman aged 45-59 years with HIV. The sample here was unsorted PBMCs, taken 0.5 years before starting antiretroviral therapy. The chain links TRBV5-5 to TRBJ2-2; D is unresolved. CDR3 in DNA: TGTGCCAGCAGCTTCGGAGTCTCCGGGGAGCTGTTTTTT. This sequence encodes CASSFGVSGELFF.